This record concerns one T cell receptor (beta chain) sequence. Its matching antigen is unknown. The sample is drawn from a study of T-cell memory formation after mild COVID-19. Study results and limitations: A second wave expanding day 15 to 37 was CD4+-biased; contracting clones were balanced. Proof of SARS-CoV-2 specificity was absent for the second-wave clones that crested on day 37. Some SARS-CoV-2-responding clones were already detected in memory before infection.

TCRdb reprocessed the 5' RACE reads via MiXCR and lists one record per CDR3 protein. The sample consists of 260,000 or so distinct CDR3 sequences, over 15% of them appearing once. V lost 6 bases, J lost 1 base, and 3 bases stayed unmatched. This CDR3 comprises 14 residues. Per the germline V gene, CDR1 is SQVTM and CDR2 is ANQGSEA. This TCR was recovered from a man in his late teens or twenties who had mild COVID-19 (a few samples of this study predate the infection). Cell type and time point are not known. Sequenced material: PBMCs or a T cell subset sorted from them (not recorded which). This rearrangement joins TRBV29-1 to TRBJ2-5; 12 nucleotides line up with TRBD2. The CDR3 is CSVPGLAGQETQYF. CDR3 DNA sequence: TGCAGCGTACCGGGACTAGCGGGCCAAGAGACCCAGTACTTC.